This TCR beta chain stems from a study of T cells in Graves' hyperthyroidism and ophthalmopathy. RNA transcripts gave rise to amplified TCR beta CDR3 regions. A first-round RT-PCR of the TCR CDR3 used the HTBI primer set. One entry per CDR3 protein results from TCRdb running MiXCR on the multiplex PCR reads. The data hold about 700,000 distinct CDR3 sequences, with 12% to 15% observed a single time. Study-wide points: Most expanded thyroid clonotypes above 0.001 also appeared in blood.

V was trimmed by 2 bases and J by 7 bases, leaving 15 bases between them. The CDR3 length is 14 residues. Germline CDR1 is SGHTA and CDR2 is FQGNSA. Calling Graves' hyperthyroidism stable meant ophthalmopathy did not progress within 18 months. Fresh peripheral blood, about 9.6 ml, yielded the PBMCs. Notes on this clonotype: What it binds is not known.

The TCR comes from a woman younger than 35 with Graves' hyperthyroidism. The sequenced sample was blood. The genes are TRBV7-2 and TRBJ2-7; weak D call: TRBD1 (6 bases). Here the CDR3 reads CASSLLGLTGEQYF. The CDR3 DNA follows: TGTGCCAGCAGCTTATTGGGGCTCACAGGGGAGCAGTACTTC.